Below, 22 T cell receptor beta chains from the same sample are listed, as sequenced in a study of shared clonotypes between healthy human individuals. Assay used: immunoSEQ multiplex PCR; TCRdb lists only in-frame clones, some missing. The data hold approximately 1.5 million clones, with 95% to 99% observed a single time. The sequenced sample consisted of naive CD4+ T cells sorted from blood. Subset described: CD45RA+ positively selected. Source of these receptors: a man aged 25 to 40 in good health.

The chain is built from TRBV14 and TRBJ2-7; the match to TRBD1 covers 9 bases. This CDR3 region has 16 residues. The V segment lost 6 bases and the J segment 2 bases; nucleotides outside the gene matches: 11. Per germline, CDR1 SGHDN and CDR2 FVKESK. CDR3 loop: CASRQSGTGPPYEQYF. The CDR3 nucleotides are TGTGCCAGCAGACAATCCGGGACAGGGCCCCCCTACGAGCAGTACTTC.

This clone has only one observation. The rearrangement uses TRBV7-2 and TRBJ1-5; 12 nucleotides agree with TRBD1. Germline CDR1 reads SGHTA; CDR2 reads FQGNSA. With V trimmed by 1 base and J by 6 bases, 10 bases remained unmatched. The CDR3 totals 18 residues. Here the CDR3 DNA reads TGTGCCAGCAGCTTAGTTGGGACAGGGGGCGCGGGACGTCAGCCCCAGCATTTT. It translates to CASSLVGTGGAGRQPQHF.

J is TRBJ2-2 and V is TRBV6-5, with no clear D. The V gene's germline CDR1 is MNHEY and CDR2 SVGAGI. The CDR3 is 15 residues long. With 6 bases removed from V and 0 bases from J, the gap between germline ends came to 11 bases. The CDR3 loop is CASSLLRANTGELFF. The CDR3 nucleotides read TGTGCCAGCAGCCTACTTCGCGCGAACACCGGGGAGCTGTTTTTT.

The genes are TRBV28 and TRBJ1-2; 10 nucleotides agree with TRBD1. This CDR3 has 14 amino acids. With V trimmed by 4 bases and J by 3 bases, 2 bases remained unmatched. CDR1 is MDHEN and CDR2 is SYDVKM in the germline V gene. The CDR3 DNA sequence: TGTGCCAGCAGTTCGGGACAGGGGCACTATGGCTACACCTTC. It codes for CASSSGQGHYGYTF.

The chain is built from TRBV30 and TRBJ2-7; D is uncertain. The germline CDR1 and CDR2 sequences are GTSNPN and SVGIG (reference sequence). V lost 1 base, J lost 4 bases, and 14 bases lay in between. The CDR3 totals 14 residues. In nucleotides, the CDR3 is TGTGCCTGGAGTGGTGCAGACCATGGGTACGAGCAGTACTTC. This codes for CAWSGADHGYEQYF.

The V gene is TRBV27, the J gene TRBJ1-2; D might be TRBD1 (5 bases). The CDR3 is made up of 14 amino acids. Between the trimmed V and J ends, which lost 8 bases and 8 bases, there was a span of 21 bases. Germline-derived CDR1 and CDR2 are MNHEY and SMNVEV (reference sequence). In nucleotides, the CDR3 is TGTGCCAGCTCCCTTAGAGGGTGGGGCCAGGGCTACACCTTC. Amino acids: CASSLRGWGQGYTF.

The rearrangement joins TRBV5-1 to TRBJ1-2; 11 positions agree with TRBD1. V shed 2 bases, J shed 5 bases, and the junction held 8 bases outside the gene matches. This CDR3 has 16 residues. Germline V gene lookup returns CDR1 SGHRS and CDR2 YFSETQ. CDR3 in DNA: TGCGCCAGCAGCTTAGGACAGGGGGCGCCTCCTTATGGCTACACCTTC. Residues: CASSLGQGAPPYGYTF.

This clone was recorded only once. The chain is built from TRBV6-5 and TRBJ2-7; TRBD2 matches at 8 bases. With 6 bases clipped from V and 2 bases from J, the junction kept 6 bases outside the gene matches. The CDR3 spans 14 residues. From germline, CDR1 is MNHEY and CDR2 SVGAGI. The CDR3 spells CASRSLAEAYEQYF. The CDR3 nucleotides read TGTGCCAGCAGGTCACTAGCGGAGGCCTACGAGCAGTACTTC.

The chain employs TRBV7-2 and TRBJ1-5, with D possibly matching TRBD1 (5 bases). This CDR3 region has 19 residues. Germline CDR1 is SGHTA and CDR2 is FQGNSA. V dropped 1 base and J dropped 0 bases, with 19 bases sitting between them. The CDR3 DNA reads TGTGCCAGCAGCTTAGTGGGGACCGGAGGAAGAAATAGCAATCAGCCCCAGCATTTT. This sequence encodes CASSLVGTGGRNSNQPQHF. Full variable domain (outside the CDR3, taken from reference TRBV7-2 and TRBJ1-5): GAGVSQSPSNKVTEKGKDVELRCDPISGHTALYWYRQSLGQGLEFLIYFQGNSAPDKSGLPSDRFSAERTGGSVSTLTIQRTQQEDSAVYLCASSLVGTGGRNSNQPQHFGDGTRLSIL.

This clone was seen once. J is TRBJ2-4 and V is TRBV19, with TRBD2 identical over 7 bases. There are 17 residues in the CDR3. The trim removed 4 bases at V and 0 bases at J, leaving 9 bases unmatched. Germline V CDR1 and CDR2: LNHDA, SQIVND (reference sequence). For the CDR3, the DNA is TGTGCCAGTAGTACCGTTGGGACTACGCTAGCCAAAAACATTCAGTACTTC. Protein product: CASSTVGTTLAKNIQYF.

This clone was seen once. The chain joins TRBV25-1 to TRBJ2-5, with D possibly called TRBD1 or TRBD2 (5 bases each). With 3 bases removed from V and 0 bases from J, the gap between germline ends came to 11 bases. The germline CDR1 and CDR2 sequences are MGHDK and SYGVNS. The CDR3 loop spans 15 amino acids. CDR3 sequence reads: CASSDMGVYQETQYF. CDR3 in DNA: TGTGCCAGCAGTGATATGGGGGTTTACCAAGAGACCCAGTACTTC. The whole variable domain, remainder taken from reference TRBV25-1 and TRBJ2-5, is EADIYQTPRYLVIGTGKKITLECSQTMGHDKMYWYQQDPGMELHLIHYSYGVNSTEKGDLSSESTVSRIRTEHFPLTLESARPSHTSQYLCASSDMGVYQETQYFGPGTRLLVL.

This CDR3 reads CASSFGTSGLENIQYF. The CDR3 DNA sequence: TGTGCCAGCAGCTTCGGGACTAGCGGACTTGAAAACATTCAGTACTTC. The V gene is TRBV9, the J gene TRBJ2-4; 11 nucleotides align to TRBD2. Losses at the gene ends were 4 bases for V and 5 bases for J; bases not matched to a gene: 8. The CDR3 consists of 16 residues. Germline V gene data show CDR1 as SGDLS and CDR2 as YYNGEE.

Written as DNA, the CDR3 is TGTGCCAGCAGTGAAGCGCTGGGTTCCTTTCCCCAGCATTTT. Encoded protein: CASSEALGSFPQHF. This sequence joins TRBV6-1 and TRBJ1-5, with unresolved D. CDR3 length equals 14 residues. Germline assignment: CDR1 MNHNS and CDR2 SASEGT. V lost 0 bases, J lost 10 bases, and 13 bases lay in between.

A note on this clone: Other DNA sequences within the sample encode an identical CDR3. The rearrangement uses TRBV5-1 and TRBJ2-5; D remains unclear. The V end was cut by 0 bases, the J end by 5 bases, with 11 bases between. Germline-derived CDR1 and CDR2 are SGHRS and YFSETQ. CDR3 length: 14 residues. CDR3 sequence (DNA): TGCGCCAGCAGCTTGGAAGGATCCGGTGAGACCCAGTACTTC. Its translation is CASSLEGSGETQYF.

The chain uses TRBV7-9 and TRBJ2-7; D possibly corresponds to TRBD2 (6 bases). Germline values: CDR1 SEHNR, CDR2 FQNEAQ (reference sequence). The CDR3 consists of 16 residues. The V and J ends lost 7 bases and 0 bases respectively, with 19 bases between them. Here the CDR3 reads CASTSNNLGGSYEQYF. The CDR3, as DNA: TGTGCCAGCACCTCAAATAATCTGGGGGGCTCCTACGAGCAGTACTTC.

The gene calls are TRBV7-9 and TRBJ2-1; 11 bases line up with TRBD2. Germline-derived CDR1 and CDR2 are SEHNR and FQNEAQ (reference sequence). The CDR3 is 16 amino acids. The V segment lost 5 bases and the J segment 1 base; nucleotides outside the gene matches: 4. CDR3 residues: CASSDRLAGSYNEQFF. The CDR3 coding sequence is TGTGCCAGCAGCGATCGACTAGCGGGATCCTACAATGAGCAGTTCTTC. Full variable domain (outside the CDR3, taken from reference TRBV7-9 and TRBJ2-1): DTGVSQNPRHKITKRGQNVTFRCDPISEHNRLYWYRQTLGQGPEFLTYFQNEAQLEKSRLLSDRFSAERPKGSFSTLEIQRTEQGDSAMYLCASSDRLAGSYNEQFFGPGTRLTVL.

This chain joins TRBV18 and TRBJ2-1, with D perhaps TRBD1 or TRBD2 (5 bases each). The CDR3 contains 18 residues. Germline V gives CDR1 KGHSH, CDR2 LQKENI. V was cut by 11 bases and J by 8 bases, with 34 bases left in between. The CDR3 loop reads CAAGGGNKGFRRVDEQFF. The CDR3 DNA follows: TGTGCCGCGGGTGGGGGTAACAAAGGATTTCGACGAGTTGATGAGCAGTTCTTC.

CDR3 sequence reads: CASSLRGLALNEQYF. The CDR3 region has the DNA TGTGCCAGCAGCTTACGAGGACTAGCGTTGAACGAGCAGTACTTC. V is TRBV11-2 and J is TRBJ2-7; 9 positions agree with TRBD2. CDR1 and CDR2 from the germline V gene are SGHAT and FQNNGV. The V gene end was trimmed by 2 bases and the J gene end by 5 bases; junction bases not matched to a gene: 7. This CDR3 has 15 residues.

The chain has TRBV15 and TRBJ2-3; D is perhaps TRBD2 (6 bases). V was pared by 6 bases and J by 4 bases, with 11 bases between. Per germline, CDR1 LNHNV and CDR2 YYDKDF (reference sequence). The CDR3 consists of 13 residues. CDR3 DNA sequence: TGTGCCACCAGGGCGGGGACCCCAGATACGCAGTATTTT. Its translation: CATRAGTPDTQYF. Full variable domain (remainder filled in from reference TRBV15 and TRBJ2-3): DAMVIQNPRYQVTQFGKPVTLSCSQTLNHNVMYWYQQKSSQAPKLLFHYYDKDFNNEADTPDNFQSRRPNTSFCFLDIRSPGLGDTAMYLCATRAGTPDTQYFGPGTRLTVL.

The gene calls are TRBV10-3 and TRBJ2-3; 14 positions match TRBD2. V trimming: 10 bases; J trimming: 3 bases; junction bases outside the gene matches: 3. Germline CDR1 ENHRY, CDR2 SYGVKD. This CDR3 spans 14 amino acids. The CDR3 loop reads CATGTSGRTDTQYF. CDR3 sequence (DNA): TGTGCCACCGGGACTAGCGGGAGAACAGATACGCAGTATTTT.

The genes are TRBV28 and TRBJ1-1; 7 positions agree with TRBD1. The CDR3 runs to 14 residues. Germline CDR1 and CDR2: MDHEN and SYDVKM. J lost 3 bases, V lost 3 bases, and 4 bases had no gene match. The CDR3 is CASSFGDRHTEAFF. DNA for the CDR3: TGTGCCAGCAGTTTCGGGGACAGACACACTGAAGCTTTCTTT. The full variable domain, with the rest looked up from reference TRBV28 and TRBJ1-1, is DVKVTQSSRYLVKRTGEKVFLECVQDMDHENMFWYRQDPGLGLRLIYFSYDVKMKEKGDIPEGYSVSREKKERFSLILESASTNQTSMYLCASSFGDRHTEAFFGQGTRLTVV.

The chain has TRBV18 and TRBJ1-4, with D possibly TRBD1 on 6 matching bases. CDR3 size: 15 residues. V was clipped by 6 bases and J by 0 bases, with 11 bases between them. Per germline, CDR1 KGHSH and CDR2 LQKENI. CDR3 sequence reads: CASSYRTATNEKLFF. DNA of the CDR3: TGTGCCAGCTCCTACAGGACAGCAACTAATGAAAAACTGTTTTTT.